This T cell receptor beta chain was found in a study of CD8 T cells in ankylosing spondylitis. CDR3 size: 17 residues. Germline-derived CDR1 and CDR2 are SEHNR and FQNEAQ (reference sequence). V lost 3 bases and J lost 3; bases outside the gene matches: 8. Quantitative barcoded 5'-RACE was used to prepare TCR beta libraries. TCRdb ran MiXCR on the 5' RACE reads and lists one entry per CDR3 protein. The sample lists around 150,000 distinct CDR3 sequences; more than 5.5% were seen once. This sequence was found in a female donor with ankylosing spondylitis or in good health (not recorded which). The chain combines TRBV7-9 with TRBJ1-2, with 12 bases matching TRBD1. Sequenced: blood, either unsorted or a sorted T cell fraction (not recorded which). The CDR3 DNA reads TGTGCCAGCAGCTTGGGGACAGGGGGCCTAGAGGACTATGGCTACACCTTC. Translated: CASSLGTGGLEDYGYTF. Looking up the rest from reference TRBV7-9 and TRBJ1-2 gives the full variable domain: DTGVSQNPRHKITKRGQNVTFRCDPISEHNRLYWYRQTLGQGPEFLTYFQNEAQLEKSRLLSDRFSAERPKGSFSTLEIQRTEQGDSAMYLCASSLGTGGLEDYGYTFGSGTRLTVV.